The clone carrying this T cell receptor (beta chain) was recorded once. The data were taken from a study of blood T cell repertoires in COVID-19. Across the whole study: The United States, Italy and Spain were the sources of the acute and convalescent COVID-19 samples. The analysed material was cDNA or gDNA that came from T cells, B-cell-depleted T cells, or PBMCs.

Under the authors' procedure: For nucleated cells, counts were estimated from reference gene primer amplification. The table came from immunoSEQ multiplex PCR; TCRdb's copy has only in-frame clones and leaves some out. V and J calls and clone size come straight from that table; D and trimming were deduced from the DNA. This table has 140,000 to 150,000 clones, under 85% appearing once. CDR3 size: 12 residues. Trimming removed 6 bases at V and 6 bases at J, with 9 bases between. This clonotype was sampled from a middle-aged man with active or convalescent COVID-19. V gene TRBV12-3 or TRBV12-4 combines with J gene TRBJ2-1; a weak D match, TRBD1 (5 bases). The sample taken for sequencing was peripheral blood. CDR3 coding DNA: TGTGCCAGCAGCAGAAGGGGCAATGAGCAGTTCTTC. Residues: CASSRRGNEQFF.